This T cell receptor beta chain was identified during a study of metastatic and nonmetastatic thyroid tumors. About the research overall: A comparison of repertoires was made across blood and tumor or nodule tissue from malignant and benign thyroid patients. Whole-study results and caveats: Across blood and tumor, TCR beta diversity in malignant thyroid tumors was reportedly significantly higher than in benign nodules.

The ends lost 3 bases at V and 4 bases at J; junction bases unmatched: 6. Germline CDR1 is DFQATT and CDR2 is SNEGSKA (reference sequence). The CDR3 contains 14 residues. From the PCR reads, TCRdb re-called clones with MiXCR. The sample contains about 28,000 clones, 24% of which appear only once. The entire patient cohort was treatment-naive prior to thyroid surgery. This clone showed up many times. Its antigen remains unidentified. Sequenced: blood. The sequence came from a female donor with papillary thyroid cancer or a benign thyroid nodule (not recorded which). Some clones in this sample may be carry-over from other donors' samples. The V gene is TRBV20-1, the J gene TRBJ2-3; TRBD1 aligns across 8 bases. The CDR3 region has the DNA TGCAGTGCTAGGGGGCAGGGGGCCCCAGATACGCAGTATTTT. Protein product: CSARGQGAPDTQYF.